One and the same sample provided the 24 T cell receptor beta chains below, sequenced in a study of blood T cell repertoires in COVID-19. Repertoires were generated with immunoSEQ multiplex PCR, while TCRdb's copy carries only in-frame clones and drops some. The table shows around 170,000 clones, with about 88% occurring only once. Sequencing was performed on peripheral blood. These TCRs come from a man younger than 40 with active or convalescent COVID-19.

V usage is TRBV5-5 and J usage is TRBJ1-5; tentatively, D is TRBD1 (5 bases). The CDR3 has 14 amino acids. CDR1 is SGHKS and CDR2 is YYEKEE in the germline V gene (reference sequence). The V end lost 4 bases, the J end lost 5 bases, and 13 bases lay between the germline ends. This CDR3 reads CASSVETVYQPQHF. The CDR3 DNA sequence: TGTGCCAGCAGCGTTGAGACAGTTTATCAGCCCCAGCATTTT.

This clone was seen a single time. This chain connects TRBV4-1 to TRBJ1-1, with 7 nucleotides matching TRBD1. Trimming took 1 base from V and 4 from J; bases not matched to a gene: 12. This CDR3 contains 17 residues. Germline CDR1 MGHRA, CDR2 YSYEKL. The CDR3 protein is CASSQVNSGGGGTEAFF. The CDR3 bases are TGCGCCAGCAGCCAAGTAAATTCAGGAGGGGGCGGCACTGAAGCTTTCTTT.

The V and J genes are TRBV10-3 and TRBJ1-1; D remains ambiguous. V was trimmed by 9 bases and J by 3 bases, leaving 14 bases between them. Looked up from germline, CDR1 is ENHRY and CDR2 is SYGVKD. The CDR3 length is 13 residues. The CDR3 is CAISQEIHTEAFF. The DNA for the CDR3 is TGTGCCATAAGTCAGGAAATCCACACTGAAGCTTTCTTT.

Only a few counts were recorded for this clone. The chain is built from TRBV6-5 and TRBJ1-4; D not certain. The V gene lost 8 bases and the J gene lost 5 bases, with 6 bases spanning the gap. The CDR3 runs 11 residues. Germline CDR1 is MNHEY and CDR2 is SVGAGI. The CDR3 loop is CASVRNEKLFF. The DNA of the CDR3 is TGTGCCAGCGTCCGGAATGAAAAACTGTTTTTT.

The V and J genes are TRBV9 and TRBJ2-2, with no clear D. The CDR3 spans 20 residues. V was clipped by 0 bases and J by 2 bases, with 23 bases between them. The germline gives CDR1 SGDLS, CDR2 YYNGEE. The CDR3 region is CASSVAFIAGTHPNTGELFF. CDR3 bases: TGTGCCAGCAGCGTAGCTTTTATCGCAGGTACACATCCCAACACCGGGGAGCTGTTTTTT.

This chain links TRBV27 with TRBJ2-3; 7 positions agree with TRBD2. Germline trimming cut 4 bases from V and 0 bases from J; bases unmatched to any gene: 4. The CDR3 is 15 residues long. Germline loops: CDR1 MNHEY, CDR2 SMNVEV (reference sequence). For the CDR3, the DNA is TGTGCCAGCAGTTCGACGGGGGGAAGCACAGATACGCAGTATTTT. Residues: CASSSTGGSTDTQYF.

The chain carries TRBV4-1 and TRBJ2-2; the match to TRBD1 covers 9 bases. V gave up 8 bases and J gave up 4 bases; unmatched junction bases: 8. Germline assignment: CDR1 MGHRA and CDR2 YSYEKL. CDR3 size: 15 residues. The CDR3 sequence: CASFGTGSSTGELFF. CDR3 coding DNA: TGCGCCAGCTTCGGGACAGGGAGTTCCACCGGGGAGCTGTTTTTT.

V usage is TRBV4-3 and J usage is TRBJ2-1, with 10 bases aligning to TRBD2. The CDR3 sequence is 14 residues long. The V and J ends lost 1 base and 8 bases, in that order; junction bases with no gene match: 2. The germline gives CDR1 LGHNA, CDR2 YSLEER. CDR3 amino acids: CASSQGGTSDEQFF. CDR3 bases: TGCGCCAGCAGCCAAGGAGGGACTAGCGATGAGCAGTTCTTC.

The V call is TRBV3-1 (or the pseudogene TRBV3-2), the J call TRBJ2-1; D not resolved. V dropped 4 bases and J dropped 7 bases, with 11 bases sitting between them. The CDR3 runs to 13 residues. The V gene's germline CDR1 is LGHDT and CDR2 YNNKEL (reference sequence). The CDR3: CASSPISRNEQFF. The CDR3 nucleotides read TGTGCCAGCAGCCCTATTTCTAGAAATGAGCAGTTCTTC.

This clone has a single count. The J gene is TRBJ2-2, the V gene TRBV7-3, with 8 bases that match TRBD2. V dropped 8 bases and J dropped 3; count of bases not matched to a gene: 8. Germline lookup yields CDR1 SGHTA and CDR2 FQGTGA. This CDR3 is built from 15 residues. The CDR3 region has the DNA TGTGCCAGCCGATCGGGACTAGGGGACACCGGGGAGCTGTTTTTT. Translation: CASRSGLGDTGELFF.

The V call is TRBV6-5, the J call TRBJ2-7; 8 nucleotides align to TRBD1. Germline CDR1 and CDR2: MNHEY and SVGAGI. The CDR3 is made up of 15 amino acids. Trimming took 7 bases from V and 3 from J; bases not matched to a gene: 11. The chain's CDR3 is CASIWSTGVVYEQYV. CDR3 coding DNA: TGTGCCAGCATCTGGTCGACAGGGGTCGTCTACGAGCAGTACGTC.

The chain is built from TRBV19 and TRBJ1-2; D unresolved. The CDR3 has 13 residues. Trimming left V 0 bases short and J 4 bases short, with 6 bases between. Germline values: CDR1 LNHDA, CDR2 SQIVND (reference sequence). CDR3 protein: CASSIEGLYGYTF. The CDR3 DNA sequence: TGTGCCAGTAGTATAGAGGGCCTCTATGGCTACACCTTC.

The V and J genes are TRBV25-1 and TRBJ2-5, with 9 nucleotides matching TRBD2. From germline, CDR1 is MGHDK and CDR2 SYGVNS. CDR3 size: 16 residues. Trimming at V came to 2 bases and at J to 2 bases, leaving 6 bases not matched to a gene. The CDR3 here is CASSEDASGAQETQYF. The CDR3 bases are TGTGCCAGCAGTGAAGACGCTAGCGGGGCTCAAGAGACCCAGTACTTC.

This chain uses TRBV20-1 with TRBJ2-2; the D gene is possibly TRBD2 (5 bases). Germline values: CDR1 DFQATT, CDR2 SNEGSKA (reference sequence). This CDR3 spans 12 amino acids. Trimming removed 6 bases from V and 5 bases from J, with 10 bases in between. This chain's CDR3 is CSASRGTGELFF. For the CDR3, the DNA is TGCAGTGCCAGTCGCGGGACCGGGGAGCTGTTTTTT.

This chain links TRBV13 with TRBJ2-7; D call uncertain. The CDR3 extends over 14 amino acids. The germline V gene has CDR1 PRHDT and CDR2 FYEKMQ (reference sequence). Trimming took 5 bases from V and 3 from J, leaving 14 bases between them. Written as DNA, the CDR3 is TGTGCCAGCAGCAACGGAGTGCCGGGCTACGAGCAGTACTTC. Translated, it gives CASSNGVPGYEQYF.

The chain uses TRBV5-1 and TRBJ2-3; a weak D match, TRBD2 (6 bases). CDR1 is SGHRS and CDR2 is YFSETQ in the germline V gene. V was pared by 6 bases and J by 6 bases, with 11 bases between. This CDR3 contains 12 residues. CDR3 DNA sequence: TGCGCCAGCAATACGGGGAGGGATACGCAGTATTTT. This codes for CASNTGRDTQYF.

The J gene is TRBJ2-7, the V gene TRBV11-3, with TRBD2 identical over 8 bases. Germline values: CDR1 SGHNT, CDR2 YENEEA. The CDR3 runs to 14 residues. Losses at the gene ends were 5 bases for V and 2 bases for J; bases not matched to a gene: 5. The CDR3 protein is CASSGREGPYEQYF. The CDR3 region has the DNA TGTGCCAGCAGCGGACGGGAGGGCCCCTACGAGCAGTACTTC.

The gene calls are TRBV5-6 and TRBJ2-2; D call uncertain. The CDR3 contains 17 residues. Germline values: CDR1 SGHDT, CDR2 YYEEEE. With 3 bases removed from V and 0 bases from J, the gap between germline ends came to 15 bases. In DNA form, the CDR3 reads TGTGCCAGCAGCTCCTTGACCGGGTCCACGAACACCGGGGAGCTGTTTTTT. It yields the protein CASSSLTGSTNTGELFF.

The V call is TRBV7-6, the J call TRBJ1-3; 11 bases line up with TRBD1. V was clipped by 0 bases and J by 6 bases; unmatched bases: 13. The CDR3 has 19 residues. The germline CDR1 and CDR2 sequences are SGHVS and FNYEAQ. The DNA for the CDR3 is TGTGCCAGCAGCTTAGCCGCCACACCGGGACAGGGGGACATAAACACCATATATTTT. This gives the protein CASSLAATPGQGDINTIYF.

The chain links TRBV9 to TRBJ1-4, with 7 positions matching TRBD1. CDR3 length: 15 residues. Germline V CDR1 and CDR2: SGDLS, YYNGEE. Losses at the gene ends were 3 bases for V and 5 bases for J; bases not matched to a gene: 7. CDR3 sequence: CASSAATGRNEKLFF. The CDR3 DNA follows: TGTGCCAGCAGCGCCGCGACAGGGAGGAATGAAAAACTGTTTTTT. Together with reference TRBV9 and TRBJ1-4, the CDR3 gives the full variable domain: DSGVTQTPKHLITATGQRVTLRCSPRSGDLSVYWYQQSLDQGLQFLIQYYNGEERAKGNILERFSAQQFPDLHSELNLSSLELGDSALYFCASSAATGRNEKLFFGSGTQLSVL.

In DNA, the CDR3 is TGTGCCAGTAGTATGATCGGGACAGGGGGCGAGTATAACTATGGCTACACCTTC. Translating it yields CASSMIGTGGEYNYGYTF. This chain links TRBV19 with TRBJ1-2; 12 bases fit TRBD1. The CDR3 loop spans 18 amino acids. CDR1 and CDR2 from the germline V gene are LNHDA and SQIVND (reference sequence). With V trimmed by 3 bases and J by 1 base, 9 bases remained unmatched. Using reference TRBV19 and TRBJ1-2 for the parts outside the CDR3, the full variable domain is DGGITQSPKYLFRKEGQNVTLSCEQNLNHDAMYWYRQDPGQGLRLIYYSQIVNDFQKGDIAEGYSVSREKKESFPLTVTSAQKNPTAFYLCASSMIGTGGEYNYGYTFGSGTRLTVV.

This clone was seen just once. The CDR3, as DNA: TGTGCCAGCAGTTTAGAGGCAGGGCGGAAGACCCAGTACTTC. Translating gives CASSLEAGRKTQYF. The chain employs TRBV28 and TRBJ2-5; D may be TRBD1 (5 bases). V was pared by 2 bases and J by 6 bases, with 13 bases between. CDR3 length: 14 amino acids. Germline-derived CDR1 and CDR2 are MDHEN and SYDVKM.

In DNA form, the CDR3 reads TGCGCCAGCAGTGAGGGACTAAACTCCTACAATGAGCAGTTCTTC. Protein sequence: CASSEGLNSYNEQFF. The chain combines TRBV10-2 with TRBJ2-1; weak D call: TRBD2 (6 bases). Germline V lookup: CDR1 WSHSY, CDR2 SAAADI. CDR3 length: 15 residues. The ends were cut back, 2 bases at V and 0 bases at J, with 8 bases in the middle.

The V gene is TRBV19, the J gene TRBJ1-5; no firm D call. This CDR3 contains 18 residues. The germline V gene has CDR1 LNHDA and CDR2 SQIVND (reference sequence). Trimming left V 4 bases short and J 4 bases short, with 23 bases between. CDR3 in DNA: TGTGCCAGTAGTACCCTGGGCCGGCGGGCCCTTCTGAATCAGCCCCAGCATTTT. It encodes CASSTLGRRALLNQPQHF.